This TCR beta chain appears in the sequencing data of a study of early T cells in non-severe SARS-CoV-2 infection. Study context: From unsorted whole blood, bulk RNA was sequenced, and the chains remained unpaired.

MiXCR, run by TCRdb on the 5' RACE reads, gives a single entry per CDR3 protein. The sample holds under 45,000 distinct CDR3 sequences, 5% to 5.5% seen once. Broader study findings: Private and CD4 specificities were missed by VDJdb matching, which favored anti-spike CD8 responses.

This clonotype was seen ten or more times. The antigen is unknown. Germline V gene lookup returns CDR1 MNHEY and CDR2 SMNVEV (reference sequence). Trimming removed 0 bases from V and 0 bases from J, with 23 bases in between. This CDR3 region has 20 residues. Specimen: whole blood, collected at baseline. This chain connects TRBV27 to TRBJ2-5; the D gene could be TRBD1 or TRBD2 (5 bases each). The sequence was collected from an adult who was a healthcare worker with PCR-confirmed SARS-CoV-2 infection or an uninfected control (not recorded which). The DNA for the CDR3 is TGTGCCAGCAGTTTATCATACCGAGGGACGCGGCACCTCTACCAAGAGACCCAGTACTTC. Translating gives CASSLSYRGTRHLYQETQYF.